This T cell receptor beta chain was recovered during a study of a mutant IDH1 vaccine in newly diagnosed glioma. About the research overall: Treated patients had a mean age of 40.4 years and a sex split that was roughly 60% male and approximately 38% female. Antecedent treatment encompassed radiotherapy, temozolomide, or their combination; the majority received both.

This CDR3 region has 13 residues. Trimming removed 4 bases at V and 0 bases at J, with 7 bases between. Germline CDR1 reads SGHRS; CDR2 reads YFSETQ. Described time point: baseline, week 1 (first vaccination visit). Specified treatment: pre-vaccination baseline after standard-of-care therapy. TCRdb's table, derived via immunoSEQ multiplex PCR, lists solely in-frame clones and lacks some. The top ten hold approximately 0.58% of the sample, which has 95,000 to 100,000 clones, roughly 90% seen once. The TCR sequence derives from a woman in her fifties or sixties with glioma. Sequenced here: PBMCs, sampled from a glioma patient treated with radiotherapy, temozolomide or both. This rearrangement joins TRBV5-1 to TRBJ1-1; the D gene is possibly TRBD1 (5 bases). CDR3 residues: CASSRGMNTEAFF. Here the CDR3 DNA reads TGCGCCAGCAGCCGGGGGATGAACACTGAAGCTTTCTTT.